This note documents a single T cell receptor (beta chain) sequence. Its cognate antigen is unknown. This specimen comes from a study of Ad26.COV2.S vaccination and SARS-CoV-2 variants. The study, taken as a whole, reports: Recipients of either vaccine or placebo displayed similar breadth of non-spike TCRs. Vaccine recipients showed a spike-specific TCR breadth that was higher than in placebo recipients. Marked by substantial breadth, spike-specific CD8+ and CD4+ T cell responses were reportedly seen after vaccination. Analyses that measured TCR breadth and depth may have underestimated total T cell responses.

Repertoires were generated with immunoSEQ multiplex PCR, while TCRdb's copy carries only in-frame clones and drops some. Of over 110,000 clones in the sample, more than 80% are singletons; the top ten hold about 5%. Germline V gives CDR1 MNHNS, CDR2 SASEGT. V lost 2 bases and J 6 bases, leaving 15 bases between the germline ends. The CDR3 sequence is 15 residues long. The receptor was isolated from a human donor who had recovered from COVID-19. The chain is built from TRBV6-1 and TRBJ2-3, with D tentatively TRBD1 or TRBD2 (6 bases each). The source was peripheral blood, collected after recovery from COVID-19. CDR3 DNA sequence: TGTGCCAGCAGTGAACGGGGGCCTGAAACGGATACGCAGTATTTT. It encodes CASSERGPETDTQYF.